The T cell receptor (beta chain) under discussion was sequenced for a study of T cells after yellow fever vaccination. The overall study: SMART-Seq v4 Ultra Low Input prepared the low-cell-number fractions.

Synthesis of TCR cDNA relied on 5'RACE template switching, which attached a universal primer site and UMIs. TCRdb processed the 5' RACE reads anew with MiXCR; each CDR3 protein has one entry. The table records about 310,000 distinct CDR3 sequences, approximately 3.9% of them present only once. Notes on this clonotype: No antigen is known for it.

Germline V CDR1 and CDR2: LGHNA, YSLEER. V dropped 2 bases and J dropped 0 bases, with 18 bases sitting between them. The CDR3 runs to 18 residues. Study-wide results and limits: Contaminants from the bulk population, in the form of abundant clonotypes, could be found in FACS-sorted repertoires. A faster peak, day 5 versus 15, was reached by the weaker secondary response.

The chain is built from TRBV4-3 and TRBJ2-3; D is undetermined. Here the sequenced sample was PBMCs, taken on the day of the yellow fever booster vaccination. The sequence derives from a man aged 18 to 30 who received the YFV17D yellow fever vaccine. The CDR3 loop reads CASSQRAVSPESTDTQYF. The CDR3 bases are TGCGCCAGCAGCCAACGGGCAGTTTCCCCAGAAAGCACAGATACGCAGTATTTT.